One sample yielded the 27 T cell receptor beta chains listed below, sequenced in a study of T cells in Graves' hyperthyroidism and ophthalmopathy. Amplification of TCR beta CDR3 regions was performed using RNA transcripts as template. Initially, a first-round RT-PCR of the TCR CDR3 employed the HTBI primer set. TCRdb passed the multiplex PCR reads through MiXCR, listing each CDR3 protein once. The sample records 700,000 or so distinct CDR3 sequences, around 15% being singletons. Sequencing was done on a sample of blood. These receptors came from a woman in her fifties or sixties with Graves' ophthalmopathy.

This clonotype was seen at least ten times. The gene calls are TRBV6-2 or TRBV6-3 and TRBJ2-5; D is ambiguous. Germline-derived CDR1 and CDR2 are MNHEY and SVGEGT. CDR3 length: 18 residues. Trimming removed 0 bases at V and 0 bases at J, with 17 bases between. CDR3 DNA: TGTGCCAGCAGTTACTCGTATTCGGCGAGCGAGTACCAAGAGACCCAGTACTTC. Translated: CASSYSYSASEYQETQYF.

This clonotype has just a few counts. This chain joins TRBV6-2 or TRBV6-3 and TRBJ2-7; no reliable D call. Trimming pared 6 bases from V and 3 bases from J, leaving 9 bases between. Germline V lookup: CDR1 MNHEY, CDR2 SVGEGT. This CDR3 contains 12 residues. CDR3 loop: CASSRIGYEQYF. CDR3 nucleotide sequence: TGTGCCAGCAGCCGAATCGGCTACGAGCAGTACTTC.

This clonotype was detected a few times. The gene calls are TRBV27 and TRBJ2-1; D perhaps matches TRBD2 (6 bases). V lost 3 bases and J 11 bases, leaving 20 bases between the germline ends. This CDR3 is 15 amino acids long. The germline gives CDR1 MNHEY, CDR2 SMNVEV (reference sequence). The CDR3 sequence: CASSFIADSVNKQFF. In DNA form, the CDR3 reads TGTGCCAGCAGTTTCATAGCGGACTCGGTAAATAAGCAGTTCTTC.

This clonotype was counted ten times or more. CDR3 region: CSARDGVGVSYGYTF. The CDR3 DNA reads TGCAGTGCTAGAGATGGGGTAGGGGTGTCCTATGGCTACACCTTC. V is TRBV20-1 and J is TRBJ1-2; D may be TRBD1 (5 bases). V dropped 0 bases and J dropped 4 bases, with 15 bases sitting between them. Germline V gene lookup returns CDR1 DFQATT and CDR2 SNEGSKA (reference sequence). There are 15 residues in the CDR3.

This clonotype was found a few times. The CDR3 loop is CSATGPRDFQETQYF. Written as DNA, the CDR3 is TGCAGTGCTACCGGGCCCCGGGACTTCCAAGAGACCCAGTACTTC. This sequence joins TRBV20-1 and TRBJ2-5; weak D call: TRBD2 (6 bases). This CDR3 has 15 residues. Germline loops: CDR1 DFQATT, CDR2 SNEGSKA (reference sequence). Trimming took 4 bases from V and 1 from J, leaving 16 bases between them.

This clonotype was seen at least ten times. The chain couples TRBV19 to TRBJ1-1; 7 bases are a match to TRBD1. The CDR3 covers 15 residues. The germline gives CDR1 LNHDA, CDR2 SQIVND (reference sequence). Trimming removed 2 bases from V and 4 bases from J; junction bases left unmatched: 7. The chain's CDR3 is CASSISRTGTTEAFF. The CDR3 DNA reads as TGTGCCAGTAGTATATCCCGGACAGGTACCACTGAAGCTTTCTTT. The complete variable domain, with remaining parts taken from reference TRBV19 and TRBJ1-1, reads DGGITQSPKYLFRKEGQNVTLSCEQNLNHDAMYWYRQDPGQGLRLIYYSQIVNDFQKGDIAEGYSVSREKKESFPLTVTSAQKNPTAFYLCASSISRTGTTEAFFGQGTRLTVV.

The table lists this clonotype with many counts. This rearrangement joins TRBV28 to TRBJ1-2; no clear D gene. Germline V gives CDR1 MDHEN, CDR2 SYDVKM. V shed 3 bases and J shed 4 bases, with 15 bases lying between them. The CDR3 spans 15 residues. CDR3 DNA sequence: TGTGCCAGCAGTTTCAGAAGGGTAGACTTCTATGGCTACACCTTC. Protein product: CASSFRRVDFYGYTF.

This clonotype was detected a few times. The V and J genes are TRBV9 and TRBJ1-1, with D perhaps TRBD1 (6 bases). The CDR3 totals 14 residues. The germline CDR1 and CDR2 sequences are SGDLS and YYNGEE. The V end lost 5 bases, the J end lost 1 base, and 12 bases lay between the germline ends. Here the CDR3 reads CASSRTVGNTEAFF. In nucleotides, the CDR3 is TGTGCCAGCAGTAGGACAGTAGGGAACACTGAAGCTTTCTTT. Using reference TRBV9 and TRBJ1-1 for the parts outside the CDR3, the full variable domain is DSGVTQTPKHLITATGQRVTLRCSPRSGDLSVYWYQQSLDQGLQFLIQYYNGEERAKGNILERFSAQQFPDLHSELNLSSLELGDSALYFCASSRTVGNTEAFFGQGTRLTVV.

At least ten counts were recorded for this clonotype. The chain couples TRBV29-1 to TRBJ1-2, with a possible D match to TRBD1 (6 bases). CDR3 length: 13 residues. Trimming cost V 0 bases and J 4 bases, with 9 bases left between them. Germline-derived CDR1 and CDR2 are SQVTM and ANQGSEA. The chain's CDR3 is CSVEDTGSYGYTF. The DNA for the CDR3 is TGCAGCGTTGAAGATACAGGGAGCTATGGCTACACCTTC.

This clonotype has at least ten counts. The chain carries TRBV6-1 and TRBJ2-1; 12 nucleotides line up with TRBD1. V lost 5 bases and J lost 6; bases outside the gene matches: 5. Germline V CDR1 and CDR2: MNHNS, SASEGT. The CDR3 consists of 15 residues. The CDR3 spells CASSTGQGAPNEQFF. The CDR3 DNA reads as TGTGCCAGCAGTACGGGACAGGGGGCCCCCAATGAGCAGTTCTTC.

The rearrangement links TRBV29-1 to TRBJ2-5; 11 bases line up with TRBD2. The germline V gene encodes CDR1 SQVTM and CDR2 ANQGSEA. The CDR3 covers 14 residues. V was clipped by 6 bases and J by 5 bases; unmatched bases: 8. CDR3 region: CSVAPSGGRETQYF. As DNA, the CDR3 is TGCAGCGTCGCCCCTAGCGGGGGGAGGGAGACCCAGTACTTC.

This clonotype was seen repeatedly, ten times or more. The chain has TRBV19 and TRBJ2-5, with TRBD2 as a possible D gene (6 bases). The CDR3 runs to 17 residues. V gave up 3 bases and J gave up 2 bases, with 19 bases separating them. Germline loops: CDR1 LNHDA, CDR2 SQIVND (reference sequence). The CDR3 reads CASSMFAEGGWQETQYF. The DNA for the CDR3 is TGTGCCAGTAGTATGTTCGCGGAGGGTGGGTGGCAAGAGACCCAGTACTTC. The whole variable domain, filled in from reference TRBV19 and TRBJ2-5, reads DGGITQSPKYLFRKEGQNVTLSCEQNLNHDAMYWYRQDPGQGLRLIYYSQIVNDFQKGDIAEGYSVSREKKESFPLTVTSAQKNPTAFYLCASSMFAEGGWQETQYFGPGTRLLVL.

This clonotype was observed many times. The chain has TRBV28 and TRBJ2-5; unclear D gene. The ends were cut back, 7 bases at V and 4 bases at J, with 16 bases in the middle. From germline, CDR1 is MDHEN and CDR2 SYDVKM. CDR3 length: 14 amino acids. CDR3 DNA: TGTGCCAGCACTAAGTTACAGAGACCAGAGACCCAGTACTTC. As protein: CASTKLQRPETQYF.

In this sample, this clonotype turned up a few times. The chain combines TRBV29-1 with TRBJ2-1; D possibly matches TRBD1 or TRBD2 (5 bases each). Trimming stripped 3 bases from V and 0 bases from J, with 12 bases between. CDR1 and CDR2 (germline): SQVTM, ANQGSEA. This CDR3 comprises 15 residues. In DNA, the CDR3 is TGCAGCGTTGAGGGGGTAGAAGGCTCCTACAATGAGCAGTTCTTC. It specifies CSVEGVEGSYNEQFF.

This clonotype came up a few times. This rearrangement joins TRBV20-1 to TRBJ2-3, with 8 bases aligning to TRBD2. This CDR3 has 14 residues. The V gene's germline CDR1 is DFQATT and CDR2 SNEGSKA (reference sequence). The CDR3 protein is CSQTTGLGGDTQYF. The CDR3 DNA sequence: TGCAGCCAGACCACGGGACTAGGAGGAGATACGCAGTATTTT.

This clonotype was counted a few times. The V and J genes are TRBV20-1 and TRBJ2-7, with 9 bases identical to TRBD1. CDR3 size: 13 residues. Unmatched junction bases numbered 8, after V lost 8 bases and J lost 3 bases. Germline V gene data show CDR1 as DFQATT and CDR2 as SNEGSKA (reference sequence). CDR3 residues: CSRSRQGGYEQYF. CDR3 coding DNA: TGCAGTCGATCAAGACAGGGGGGCTACGAGCAGTACTTC.

This clonotype was detected only once. At one boundary the junction diverges from the germline segment, which might be a read error. The chain couples TRBV24-1 to TRBJ1-5; D is unresolved. CDR3 length equals 15 residues. Germline CDR1 and CDR2: KGHDR and SFDVKD. The CDR3 sequence is CATSDSGRIDQPPHF. The DNA of the CDR3 is TGTGCCACCAGTGATTCCGGACGGATAGATCAGCCCCCGCATTTT.

The V gene is TRBV12-3 or TRBV12-4, the J gene TRBJ2-5; TRBD1 is a possible D gene (5 bases). The CDR3 consists of 14 residues. With 7 bases removed from V and 4 bases from J, the gap between germline ends came to 16 bases. CDR3: CASTFPRVVETQYF. CDR3 nucleotides: TGTGCCAGCACCTTCCCCAGGGTGGTAGAGACCCAGTACTTC.

The chain employs TRBV5-1 and TRBJ1-6; no clear D gene. The V end was cut by 6 bases, the J end by 0 bases, with 7 bases between. The CDR3 has 14 amino acids. Germline loops: CDR1 SGHRS, CDR2 YFSETQ. This CDR3 is CASTGDSYNSPLHF. The CDR3, as DNA: TGCGCCAGCACCGGGGACTCCTATAATTCACCCCTCCACTTT.

This clonotype came up once. The rearrangement links TRBV28 to TRBJ2-3, with TRBD2 matching over 12 bases. The CDR3 runs to 21 residues. From germline, CDR1 is MDHEN and CDR2 SYDVKM. Trimming removed 3 bases from V and 5 bases from J; junction bases left unmatched: 21. CDR3 sequence reads: CASSFPTRRLAGVMGRDTQYF. The CDR3 DNA follows: TGTGCCAGCAGTTTTCCCACCCGGCGACTAGCGGGAGTGATGGGGCGAGATACGCAGTATTTT. The whole variable domain, remainder taken from reference TRBV28 and TRBJ2-3, is DVKVTQSSRYLVKRTGEKVFLECVQDMDHENMFWYRQDPGLGLRLIYFSYDVKMKEKGDIPEGYSVSREKKERFSLILESASTNQTSMYLCASSFPTRRLAGVMGRDTQYFGPGTRLTVL.

The chain has TRBV6-1 and TRBJ2-1, with D perhaps assigned TRBD1 or TRBD2 (5 bases each). The CDR3 length is 15 residues. V was shortened by 2 bases and J by 5 bases, with 13 bases between the two germline ends. CDR1 and CDR2 from the germline V gene are MNHNS and SASEGT. The CDR3 protein is CASSEIPGANNEQFF. CDR3 sequence (DNA): TGTGCCAGCAGTGAAATACCCGGGGCAAACAATGAGCAGTTCTTC.

This clonotype was counted a few times. The chain recombines TRBV7-2 with TRBJ2-1; D is possibly TRBD1 (6 bases). The germline V and J ends were trimmed by 1 base and 6 bases, with 13 bases remaining between them. The germline V gene encodes CDR1 SGHTA and CDR2 FQGNSA. This CDR3 has 15 amino acids. The CDR3 region is CASSLETGPFNEQFF. CDR3 nucleotide sequence: TGTGCCAGCAGCTTAGAGACAGGACCGTTCAATGAGCAGTTCTTC. Drawing the rest from reference TRBV7-2 and TRBJ2-1, the complete variable domain is GAGVSQSPSNKVTEKGKDVELRCDPISGHTALYWYRQSLGQGLEFLIYFQGNSAPDKSGLPSDRFSAERTGGSVSTLTIQRTQQEDSAVYLCASSLETGPFNEQFFGPGTRLTVL.

The V call is TRBV5-1, the J call TRBJ2-6, with 8 bases identical to TRBD2. Germline lookup yields CDR1 SGHRS and CDR2 YFSETQ. J lost 0 bases, V lost 4 bases, and 12 bases had no gene match. This CDR3 comprises 19 residues. DNA for the CDR3: TGCGCCAGCAGCCGCATGTCGGGACTAGAACTCTCTGGGGCCAACGTCCTGACTTTC. It codes for CASSRMSGLELSGANVLTF.

Many counts were recorded for this clonotype. The chain joins TRBV30 to TRBJ2-1; TRBD2 agrees at 13 bases. Germline V lookup: CDR1 GTSNPN, CDR2 SVGIG (reference sequence). The V and J ends lost 4 bases and 3 bases, in that order; junction bases with no gene match: 6. The CDR3 totals 16 residues. For the CDR3, the DNA is TGTGCCTGGAAAACTGGGACTAGCGGGAACTACAATGAGCAGTTCTTC. This codes for CAWKTGTSGNYNEQFF. The full variable domain, rest sourced from reference TRBV30 and TRBJ2-1, is SQTIHQWPATLVQPVGSPLSLECTVEGTSNPNLYWYRQAAGRGLQLLFYSVGIGQISSEVPQNLSASRPQDRQFILSSKKLLLSDSGFYLCAWKTGTSGNYNEQFFGPGTRLTVL.

A remark on this clonotype: This may arise from a read error, as a much more abundant clone is one base away. V and J are TRBV6-1 and TRBJ2-6; 10 bases align to TRBD1. The CDR3 is 19 amino acids. The J segment lost 4 bases and the V segment lost 5 bases, leaving 14 bases of the junction unmatched. CDR1 is MNHNS, CDR2 SASEGT, per germline. The CDR3 DNA follows: TGTGCCAGCAGTATAGGTTGGGACAGGGGACTCACCGGGGCCAACGTCCTGACTTTC. It codes for CASSIGWDRGLTGANVLTF.

The chain couples TRBV4-3 to TRBJ2-5; 11 bases are a match to TRBD1. Germline CDR1 is LGHNA and CDR2 is YSLEER. The CDR3 contains 17 residues. V dropped 1 base and J dropped 7; count of bases not matched to a gene: 11. In nucleotides, the CDR3 is TGCGCCAGCAGCCAAGCAAGACCGGACAGGGGGCCTGGGACCCAGTACTTC. Translated, it gives CASSQARPDRGPGTQYF.

The J gene is TRBJ2-3, the V gene TRBV2; 9 bases are shared with TRBD2. Trimming took 2 bases from V and 2 from J; bases not matched to a gene: 8. There are 17 residues in the CDR3. In germline, CDR1 is SNHLY, CDR2 FYNNEI. DNA for the CDR3: TGTGCCAGCAGTGAAACCGTAGCGGGGGCAAACACAGATACGCAGTATTTT. Encoded protein: CASSETVAGANTDTQYF.